The rows below give T cell receptor beta chains drawn from one sample of a study of blood T cell repertoires in COVID-19. Sequencing used immunoSEQ multiplex PCR; TCRdb keeps in-frame clones, though not all of them. The data hold around 240,000 clones, with 84% observed a single time. The sequencing input was peripheral blood. All receptors derive from a woman in her 40s who had recovered from COVID-19. Both conserved end residues are part of each CDR3. The order of the fields is D gene, V gene, J gene, CDR3 DNA, CDR3 protein. The D gene is left open where the match is weak.

D: NA
V: TRBV11-2
J: TRBJ2-5
DNA: TGTGCCAGCAGCTTCTCAGAACAAGAGACCCAGTACTTC
CDR3: CASSFSEQETQYF

D: TRBD2
V: TRBV9
J: TRBJ2-5
DNA: TGTGCCAGCAGCCCGGAAAAGCCCGGGACTAGCGAAGAGACCCAGTACTTC
CDR3: CASSPEKPGTSEETQYF

D: NA
V: TRBV28
J: TRBJ1-1
DNA: TGTGCCAGCACCCTCAGGCGTTTGGGCACTGAAGCTTTCTTT
CDR3: CASTLRRLGTEAFF

D: TRBD1
V: TRBV29-1
J: TRBJ2-6
DNA: TGCAGCGTAAAGACAGGGACTGGGGCCAACGTCCTGACTTTC
CDR3: CSVKTGTGANVLTF

D: TRBD1
V: TRBV11-2
J: TRBJ1-1
DNA: TGTGCCAGCAGCTCTCGACAGGGTTGGGAGGCTTTCTTT
CDR3: CASSSRQGWEAFF

D: TRBD1
V: TRBV7-8
J: TRBJ2-1
DNA: TGTGCCAGCAGCCTGGGACAGGGGAATTACAATGAGCAGTTCTTC
CDR3: CASSLGQGNYNEQFF

D: TRBD1
V: TRBV3-1/TRBV3-2
J: TRBJ2-7
DNA: TGTGCCAGCAGCCACCGGGACAGGGTGTACGAGCAGTACTTC
CDR3: CASSHRDRVYEQYF

D: NA
V: TRBV4-1
J: TRBJ1-3
DNA: TGCGCCAGCAGCCAAGATGGGAGTCTGCTGGGGTTCCCCATATATTTT
CDR3: CASSQDGSLLGFPIYF

D: TRBD1
V: TRBV11-2
J: TRBJ2-1
DNA: TGTGCCAGCAGCTCCGAACAGGGGACTGAGCAGTTCTTC
CDR3: CASSSEQGTEQFF

D: TRBD2
V: TRBV5-1
J: TRBJ2-1
DNA: TGCGCCAGCAGCCCCGAGGTAGCGGGGTATACCTACAATGAGCAGTTCTTC
CDR3: CASSPEVAGYTYNEQFF

D: NA
V: TRBV7-2
J: TRBJ1-1
DNA: TGTGCCAGCAGCTACCTTTTAGGGGGGGACACTGAAGCTTTCTTT
CDR3: CASSYLLGGDTEAFF

D: TRBD1
V: TRBV6-5
J: TRBJ1-6
DNA: TGTGCCAGCAGGGAGACAGGGGCTCCAAATTCACCCCTCCACTTT
CDR3: CASRETGAPNSPLHF

D: NA
V: TRBV7-9
J: TRBJ1-3
DNA: TGTGCCAGCAGCTTAAGAGAGCTGGGGGCTCGGGCTGGAAACACCATATATTTT
CDR3: CASSLRELGARAGNTIYF

D: TRBD1
V: TRBV29-1
J: TRBJ1-2
DNA: TGCAGCGCCCGGTTCACGGGACAGGGCCCAGCTAACTATGGCTACACCTTC
CDR3: CSARFTGQGPANYGYTF

D: NA
V: TRBV10-3
J: TRBJ1-1
DNA: TGTGCCATCAGTCCCGGGACTGAAGCTTTCTTT
CDR3: CAISPGTEAFF

D: NA
V: TRBV4-1
J: TRBJ1-2
DNA: TGCGCCAGCAGCCAAGAAAGTAGTCTGGGAGTCAGTGGCTACACCTTC
CDR3: CASSQESSLGVSGYTF